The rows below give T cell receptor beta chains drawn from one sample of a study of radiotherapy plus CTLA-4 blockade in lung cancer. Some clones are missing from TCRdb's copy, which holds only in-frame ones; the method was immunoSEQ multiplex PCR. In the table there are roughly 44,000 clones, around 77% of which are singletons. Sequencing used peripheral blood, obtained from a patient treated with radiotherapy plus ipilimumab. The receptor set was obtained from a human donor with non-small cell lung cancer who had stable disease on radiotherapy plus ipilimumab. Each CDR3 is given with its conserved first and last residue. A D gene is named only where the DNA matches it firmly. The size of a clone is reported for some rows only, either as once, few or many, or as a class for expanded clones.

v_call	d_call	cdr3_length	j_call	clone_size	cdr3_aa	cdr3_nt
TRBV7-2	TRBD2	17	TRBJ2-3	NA	CASSGLAGGSSTDTQYF	TGTGCCAGCAGCGGACTAGCGGGGGGCTCTAGCACAGATACGCAGTATTTT
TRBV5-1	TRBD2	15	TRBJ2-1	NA	CASSLGLGFSGEQFF	TGCGCCAGCAGCCTGGGACTAGGATTCTCCGGTGAGCAGTTCTTC
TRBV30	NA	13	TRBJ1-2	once	CAWSPGGARTGTF	TGTGCCTGGAGTCCGGGGGGGGCCCGAACTGGCACCTTC
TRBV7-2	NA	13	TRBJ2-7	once	CASSSRGGYEQYF	TGTGCCAGCAGCTCAAGGGGGGGTTACGAGCAGTACTTC
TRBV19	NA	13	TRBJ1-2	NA	CASSIRDGYGYTF	TGTGCCAGTAGTATCAGGGATGGCTATGGCTACACCTTC
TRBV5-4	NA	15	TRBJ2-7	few	CASSLAGSNLYEQYF	TGTGCCAGCAGCTTGGCCGGGTCAAACCTTTACGAGCAGTACTTC
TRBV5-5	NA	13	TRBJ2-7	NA	CASSPGQGLEQYF	TGTGCCAGCAGCCCTGGTCAGGGATTGGAGCAGTACTTC
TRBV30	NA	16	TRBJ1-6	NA	CAWREPQGSANSPLHF	TGTGCCTGGAGAGAACCTCAGGGAAGCGCAAATTCACCCCTCCACTTT
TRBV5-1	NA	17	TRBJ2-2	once	CASSSGWGAMGTGELFF	TGCGCCAGCAGCTCTGGATGGGGAGCCATGGGCACCGGGGAGCTGTTTTTT
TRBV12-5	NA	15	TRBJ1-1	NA	CASGLQAGGGTEAFF	TGTGCTAGTGGTTTGCAAGCAGGAGGCGGCACTGAAGCTTTCTTT
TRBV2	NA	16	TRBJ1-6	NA	CASNWALSRINSPLHF	TGTGCCAGCAACTGGGCACTATCCCGGATTAATTCACCCCTCCACTTT
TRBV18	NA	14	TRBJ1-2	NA	CASSPGAGNYGYTF	TGTGCCAGCTCACCAGGGGCAGGCAACTATGGCTACACCTTC
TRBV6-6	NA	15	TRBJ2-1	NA	CASRTTKQGISEQFF	TGTGCCAGCAGAACTACCAAACAGGGTATCAGTGAGCAGTTCTTC
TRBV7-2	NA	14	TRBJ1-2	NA	CASSSRTDLYGYTF	TGTGCCAGCAGCTCACGGACAGATCTCTATGGCTACACCTTC
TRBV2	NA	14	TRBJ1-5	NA	CASRAANSNQPQHF	TGTGCCAGCAGGGCGGCTAATAGCAATCAGCCCCAGCATTTT
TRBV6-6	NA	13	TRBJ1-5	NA	CAGKTGRNQPQHF	TGTGCCGGAAAGACGGGGCGCAATCAGCCCCAGCATTTT
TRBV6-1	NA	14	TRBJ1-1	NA	CASRGDIRNTEAFF	TGTGCCAGCCGAGGGGACATACGGAACACTGAAGCTTTCTTT
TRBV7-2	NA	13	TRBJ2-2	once	CASSLEGGGELFF	TGTGCCAGCAGCTTAGAAGGGGGCGGGGAGCTGTTTTTT
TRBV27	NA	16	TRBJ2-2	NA	CASKIGLAQNTGELFF	TGTGCCAGCAAAATAGGTCTAGCGCAGAACACCGGGGAGCTGTTTTTT
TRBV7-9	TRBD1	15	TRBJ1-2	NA	CASSPSGTGNYGYTF	TGTGCCAGCAGCCCTTCCGGGACAGGGAACTATGGCTACACCTTC
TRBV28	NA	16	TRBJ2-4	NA	CASSSQGTGGKNIQYF	TGTGCCAGCAGTTCCCAGGGGACCGGGGGAAAGAACATTCAGTACTTC
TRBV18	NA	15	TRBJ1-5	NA	CASSPDSNRNQPQHF	TGTGCCAGCTCACCAGACTCAAATCGTAATCAGCCCCAGCATTTT
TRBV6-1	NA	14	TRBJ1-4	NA	CASSNPDSLGKLFF	TGTGCCAGCAGTAACCCGGACAGTCTTGGAAAACTGTTTTTT
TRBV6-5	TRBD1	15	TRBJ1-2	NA	CASSPEPGGLYGYTF	TGTGCCAGCAGTCCCGAGCCAGGGGGCCTCTATGGCTACACCTTC
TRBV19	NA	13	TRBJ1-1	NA	CASSIPPNTEAFF	TGTGCCAGTAGTATTCCCCCGAACACTGAAGCTTTCTTT
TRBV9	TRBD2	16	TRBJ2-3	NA	CASSPLASGGTDTQYF	TGTGCCAGCAGCCCCCTGGCTAGCGGGGGGACAGATACGCAGTATTTT
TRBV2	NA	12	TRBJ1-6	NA	CASSPPGRPLHF	TGTGCCAGCAGCCCCCCCGGGAGACCCCTCCACTTT
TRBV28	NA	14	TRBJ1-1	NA	CASSLAALNTEAFF	TGTGCCAGCAGTTTGGCAGCCCTGAACACTGAAGCTTTCTTT
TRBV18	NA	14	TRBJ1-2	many	CASSPTGTNYGYTF	TGTGCCAGCTCACCCACAGGGACTAACTATGGCTACACCTTC
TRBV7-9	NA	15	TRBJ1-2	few	CASSLGDGFNYGYTF	TGTGCCAGCAGCTTAGGAGACGGATTTAACTATGGCTACACCTTC
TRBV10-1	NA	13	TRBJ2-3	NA	CATGTPHTDTQYF	TGCGCCACCGGGACTCCGCACACAGATACGCAGTATTTT
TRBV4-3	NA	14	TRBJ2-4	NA	CASSRQGGENIQYF	TGCGCCAGCAGCCGGCAGGGGGGGGAAAACATTCAGTACTTC
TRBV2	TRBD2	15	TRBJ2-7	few	CASSEGGTGNYEQYF	TGTGCCAGCAGTGAGGGAGGGACGGGTAACTACGAGCAGTACTTC
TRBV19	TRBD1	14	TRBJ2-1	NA	CASRNRGRGGEQFF	TGTGCCAGTAGAAACAGGGGGCGCGGGGGTGAGCAGTTCTTC
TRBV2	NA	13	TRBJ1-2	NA	CASSEQANYGYTF	TGTGCCAGCAGTGAACAGGCTAACTATGGCTACACCTTC
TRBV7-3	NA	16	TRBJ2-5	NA	CASSPVGGGLQETQYF	TGTGCCAGCAGCCCGGTAGGGGGAGGCCTGCAAGAGACCCAGTACTTC
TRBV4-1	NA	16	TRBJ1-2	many	CASSQDGTPTNYGYTF	TGCGCCAGCAGCCAAGATGGGACACCGACTAACTATGGCTACACCTTC
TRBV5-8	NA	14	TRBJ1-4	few	CASSLDHAPGKLFF	TGTGCCAGCAGCTTGGACCACGCGCCTGGAAAACTGTTTTTT
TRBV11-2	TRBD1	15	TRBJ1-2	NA	CASSLAFQGVGGYTF	TGTGCCAGCAGCTTAGCATTCCAGGGGGTGGGCGGCTACACCTTC
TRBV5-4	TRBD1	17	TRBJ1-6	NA	CASSLTVGQGVNSPLHF	TGTGCCAGCAGCTTAACTGTCGGACAGGGGGTTAATTCACCCCTCCACTTT
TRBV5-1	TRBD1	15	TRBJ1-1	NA	CASSSPYRGSTEAFF	TGCGCCAGCAGCTCACCTTACAGGGGAAGCACTGAAGCTTTCTTT
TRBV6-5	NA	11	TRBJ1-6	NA	CASSSESPLHF	TGTGCCAGCAGTAGTGAATCACCCCTCCACTTT
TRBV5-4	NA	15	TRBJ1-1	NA	CASSLDFGGTTEAFF	TGTGCCAGCAGCTTGGATTTTGGGGGGACCACTGAAGCTTTCTTT
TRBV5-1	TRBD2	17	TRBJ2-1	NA	CASSLISTSGGNNEQFF	TGCGCCAGCAGCTTGATCTCAACTAGCGGGGGGAACAATGAGCAGTTCTTC
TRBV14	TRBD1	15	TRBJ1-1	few	CASSQETGRLTEAFF	TGTGCCAGCAGCCAAGAGACAGGGAGATTAACTGAAGCTTTCTTT
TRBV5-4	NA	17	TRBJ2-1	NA	CASSPSERRGFYNEQFF	TGTGCCAGCAGCCCAAGCGAGAGGAGGGGGTTCTACAATGAGCAGTTCTTC
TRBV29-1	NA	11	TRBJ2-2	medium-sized	CSATRAGELFF	TGCAGCGCAACGCGGGCCGGGGAGCTGTTTTTT
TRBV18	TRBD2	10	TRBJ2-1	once	CASSGLARFF	TGTGCCAGCTCCGGACTAGCTCGGTTCTTC
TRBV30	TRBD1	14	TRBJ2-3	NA	CAWSPRTGTDTQYF	TGTGCCTGGAGTCCCAGGACAGGGACAGATACGCAGTATTTT
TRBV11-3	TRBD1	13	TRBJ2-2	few	CATDRANTGELFF	TGTGCCACCGACAGGGCGAACACCGGGGAGCTGTTTTTT
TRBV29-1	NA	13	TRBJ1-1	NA	CSVVGMVNTEAFF	TGCAGCGTTGTTGGGATGGTGAACACTGAAGCTTTCTTT
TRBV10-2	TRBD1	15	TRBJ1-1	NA	CASRELGTENTEAFF	TGCGCCAGCAGGGAACTAGGGACAGAAAACACTGAAGCTTTCTTT
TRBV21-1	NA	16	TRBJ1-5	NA	CASSKWGDRDSQPQHF	TGTGCCAGCAGCAAATGGGGGGACAGGGATTCTCAGCCCCAGCATTTT
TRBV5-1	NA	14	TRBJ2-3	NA	CASSSRLSPDTQYF	TGCGCCAGCAGCTCCCGATTAAGCCCCGATACGCAGTATTTT